This entry features one T cell receptor beta chain sequence. Its antigen is unidentified. The sample comes from a study of cytomegalovirus exposure and HLA in healthy donors. General study points: Association of 17,000 or so TCR beta sequences with HLA alleles was found at 0.05 false discovery rate in a later analysis. On later analysis, the bulk of CMV-associated TCR beta chains appeared to be HLA-restricted. A few V segments could not be told apart, such as TRBV6-2 and TRBV6-3, and were left out.

V shed 4 bases and J shed 2 bases, with 12 bases lying between them. The CDR3 contains 14 residues. The V gene's germline CDR1 is WSHSY and CDR2 SAAADI. The PCR ran on 60 Vbeta and 13 Jbeta primers. Sequencing used immunoSEQ multiplex PCR; TCRdb keeps in-frame clones, though not all of them. The sample consists of some 220,000 clones, around 89% of them appearing once. The sample was PBMCs. This chain uses TRBV10-2 with TRBJ2-7; TRBD1 might be the D (6 bases). The sequence was obtained from a young woman in good health and CMV-seronegative. This chain's CDR3 is CASSVTGRTYEQYF. CDR3 in DNA: TGCGCCAGCAGTGTTACAGGGCGGACCTACGAGCAGTACTTC.